Listed here are 18 T cell receptor beta chains from one sample, sequenced in a study of PD-1 blockade in classical Hodgkin lymphoma. The time point: cycle 4 day 1 (C4D1), after five to seven weeks of nivolumab. Every patient relapsed after autologous stem cell transplantation, and brentuximab vedotin exposure varied. Profiled with immunoSEQ multiplex PCR; TCRdb holds only in-frame clones, not every one. Of tens of thousands of clones in the sample, approximately 70% were seen once. The sample in question was peripheral blood mononuclear cells (PBMCs), obtained before the fourth cycle of nivolumab. These receptors were obtained from a human donor with classical Hodgkin lymphoma.

J is TRBJ2-3 and V is TRBV2; D not resolved. V was trimmed by 4 bases and J by 1 base, leaving 6 bases between them. Germline assignment: CDR1 SNHLY and CDR2 FYNNEI. The CDR3 extends over 13 amino acids. CDR3: CASSGKRTDTQYF. The CDR3 coding sequence is TGTGCCAGCAGTGGCAAACGCACAGATACGCAGTATTTT. The full variable domain, its missing parts supplied by reference TRBV2 and TRBJ2-3, is EPEVTQTPSHQVTQMGQEVILRCVPISNHLYFYWYRQILGQKVEFLVSFYNNEISEKSEIFDDQFSVERPDGSNFTLKIRSTKLEDSAMYFCASSGKRTDTQYFGPGTRLTVL.

This clone was counted between two and nine times. The genes are TRBV29-1 and TRBJ1-5, with D uncertain. V dropped 4 bases and J dropped 1 base, with 8 bases sitting between them. Germline values: CDR1 SQVTM, CDR2 ANQGSEA. The CDR3 is 13 amino acids. This chain's CDR3 is CSVVLESNQPQHF. CDR3 nucleotide sequence: TGCAGCGTTGTACTGGAGAGCAATCAGCCCCAGCATTTT.

The chain employs TRBV19 and TRBJ2-1, with D possibly TRBD1 on 5 matching bases. Germline V gene lookup returns CDR1 LNHDA and CDR2 SQIVND (reference sequence). V was cut by 4 bases and J by 0 bases, with 10 bases left in between. This CDR3 is 15 amino acids long. The chain's CDR3 is CASSRQHTSYNEQFF. CDR3 in DNA: TGTGCCAGTAGTAGACAGCATACCTCCTACAATGAGCAGTTCTTC. The full variable domain, completed using reference TRBV19 and TRBJ2-1, is DGGITQSPKYLFRKEGQNVTLSCEQNLNHDAMYWYRQDPGQGLRLIYYSQIVNDFQKGDIAEGYSVSREKKESFPLTVTSAQKNPTAFYLCASSRQHTSYNEQFFGPGTRLTVL.

The chain uses TRBV11-2 and TRBJ1-1; no clear D. Per germline, CDR1 SGHAT and CDR2 FQNNGV. This CDR3 contains 13 residues. The V end was cut by 3 bases, the J end by 2 bases, with 7 bases between. The CDR3 reads CASSFQANTEAFF. The CDR3 DNA follows: TGTGCCAGCAGCTTTCAGGCTAACACTGAAGCTTTCTTT.

The table lists this clone with a count of one. The chain couples TRBV19 to TRBJ1-2; D not resolved. Germline V lookup: CDR1 LNHDA, CDR2 SQIVND (reference sequence). Between the trimmed V and J ends, which lost 6 bases and 8 bases, there was a span of 16 bases. CDR3 length equals 13 residues. For the CDR3, the DNA is TGTGCCAGTAGAATCAATCCAGTGGCAGGCTACACCTTC. The encoded protein is CASRINPVAGYTF.

The count of this clone is one. The chain employs TRBV21-1 and TRBJ2-7; TRBD2, as called in the table, went unchecked against the DNA. TRBV21-1 represents a pseudogene. The CDR3 contains 12 residues. CDR3: CASTRVDYEQYF. The CDR3 region has the DNA TGTGCCAGCACGAGAGTCGACTACGAGCAGTACTTC.

V and J are TRBV10-2 and TRBJ1-1; 7 nucleotides match TRBD1. Unmatched junction bases numbered 7, after V lost 3 bases and J lost 6 bases. This CDR3 has 14 amino acids. Germline V lookup: CDR1 WSHSY, CDR2 SAAADI. CDR3 protein: CASSDVRGNAEAFF. The CDR3 DNA is TGCGCCAGCAGTGATGTCAGGGGGAATGCTGAAGCTTTCTTT.

The chain has TRBV19 and TRBJ2-2; D is uncertain. Germline assignment: CDR1 LNHDA and CDR2 SQIVND (reference sequence). CDR3 length: 13 residues. V dropped 3 bases and J dropped 3 bases, with 5 bases sitting between them. The chain's CDR3 is CASSIDHTGELFF. In nucleotides, the CDR3 is TGTGCCAGTAGTATTGACCACACCGGGGAGCTGTTTTTT.

This sequence joins TRBV19 and TRBJ2-1, with D hard to call. The CDR3 has 16 residues. The germline gives CDR1 LNHDA, CDR2 SQIVND (reference sequence). V lost 5 bases, J lost 8 bases, and 22 bases lay in between. The CDR3 DNA sequence: TGTGCCAGTAGTCCACTTACTGGGATCTCGAGCGATGAGCAGTTCTTC. Protein product: CASSPLTGISSDEQFF.

V gene TRBV5-1 combines with J gene TRBJ1-1, with TRBD1 matching 7 bases. The CDR3 totals 15 residues. The germline V gene has CDR1 SGHRS and CDR2 YFSETQ. V was pared by 0 bases and J by 10 bases, with 12 bases of the junction left unmatched. CDR3 loop: CASSLDRYRGGGAFF. The CDR3 region has the DNA TGCGCCAGCAGCTTGGATCGTTACAGGGGTGGAGGAGCTTTCTTT.

V is TRBV4-1 and J is TRBJ1-1, with D uncertain. The CDR3 consists of 13 residues. V shed 4 bases and J shed 5 bases, with 11 bases lying between them. Germline V gene sequence: CDR1 MGHRA, CDR2 YSYEKL. The CDR3 loop is CASSPSPGTEAFF. CDR3 sequence (DNA): TGCGCCAGCAGCCCATCCCCGGGGACTGAAGCTTTCTTT.

The genes are TRBV6-5 and TRBJ1-1; 10 bases line up with TRBD1. Trimming at V came to 1 base and at J to 7 bases, leaving 3 bases not matched to a gene. The CDR3 is made up of 14 amino acids. CDR1 and CDR2 (germline): MNHEY, SVGAGI. Written as DNA, the CDR3 is TGTGCCAGCAGTTACTTTAGGACAGGGGGTGAAGCTTTCTTT. This encodes CASSYFRTGGEAFF.

This clone was seen only once. J is TRBJ2-6 and V is TRBV7-3, with TRBD1 as a possible D gene (6 bases). V lost 3 bases to trimming and J lost 0 bases, with 15 bases between them. The CDR3 extends over 18 amino acids. Germline V CDR1 and CDR2: SGHTA, FQGTGA. The CDR3 sequence: CASSFPGHPSSGANVLTF. Written as DNA, the CDR3 is TGTGCCAGCAGCTTCCCGGGACACCCAAGCTCTGGGGCCAACGTCCTGACTTTC.

J is TRBJ1-5 and V is TRBV15; 8 bases line up with TRBD1. The CDR3 extends over 15 amino acids. The germline V gene encodes CDR1 LNHNV and CDR2 YYDKDF (reference sequence). The ends lost 5 bases at V and 4 bases at J; junction bases unmatched: 7. CDR3 DNA: TGTGCCACCAGCCCGAGACGGACAGGGAATCAGCCCCAGCATTTT. Residues: CATSPRRTGNQPQHF. The whole variable domain, remainder taken from reference TRBV15 and TRBJ1-5, is DAMVIQNPRYQVTQFGKPVTLSCSQTLNHNVMYWYQQKSSQAPKLLFHYYDKDFNNEADTPDNFQSRRPNTSFCFLDIRSPGLGDTAMYLCATSPRRTGNQPQHFGDGTRLSIL.

This clone was picked up a small number of times. V is TRBV7-9 and J is TRBJ1-5; D unresolved. The CDR3 extends over 12 amino acids. Trimming removed 6 bases from V and 4 bases from J, with 7 bases in between. Germline values: CDR1 SEHNR, CDR2 FQNEAQ (reference sequence). The CDR3 nucleotides read TGTGCCAGCAGTTCTCAGAATCAGCCCCAGCATTTT. Protein: CASSSQNQPQHF.

The chain uses TRBV29-1 and TRBJ1-1, with D maybe TRBD1 (5 bases). Germline-derived CDR1 and CDR2 are SQVTM and ANQGSEA. The CDR3 sequence is 12 residues long. Trimming removed 6 bases at V and 1 base at J, with 9 bases between. The CDR3 region has the DNA TGCAGCGTAGGGACGGGGAACACTGAAGCTTTCTTT. It translates to CSVGTGNTEAFF.

This chain joins TRBV5-4 and TRBJ2-5; 9 positions match TRBD1. TRBJ2-7 matches the DNA end more closely, so the J call is doubtful. There are 14 residues in the CDR3. Per the germline V gene, CDR1 is SGHNT and CDR2 is YYREEE (reference sequence). The CDR3 bases are TGTGCCAGCAGCTTGGGGACAGGGGACGGCGAGCAGTACTTC. Translation: CASSLGTGDGEQYF.

The rearrangement joins TRBV11-2 to TRBJ1-2; a weak D match, TRBD1 (5 bases). Trimming took off 4 bases at V and 5 bases at J, with 8 bases between the two ends. The germline gives CDR1 SGHAT, CDR2 FQNNGV. CDR3 length: 12 amino acids. Written as DNA, the CDR3 is TGTGCCAGCAGCTGGGACCGTTATGGCTACACCTTC. The encoded protein is CASSWDRYGYTF. The full variable domain, in which reference TRBV11-2 and TRBJ1-2 provide the parts outside the CDR3, is EAGVAQSPRYKIIEKRQSVAFWCNPISGHATLYWYQQILGQGPKLLIQFQNNGVVDDSQLPKDRFSAERLKGVDSTLKIQPAKLEDSAVYLCASSWDRYGYTFGSGTRLTVV.